This T cell receptor beta chain derives from a study of shared clonotypes between healthy human individuals. Study results and caveats: The study found approximately 5% of naive CD4 clonotypes shared across a few donors. The authors sampled blood alone, and tissue repertoires likely differ. The study generally estimated greater richness for naive than memory subsets.

Authors' analysis steps: Junction-only immunoSEQ sequences carried no quality scores, so filtering differed. The table came from immunoSEQ multiplex PCR; TCRdb's copy has only in-frame clones and leaves some out. The D gene and trimming were derived from the DNA, and the V and J assignments and clone size from that table. The sample lists around 1.5 million clones, about 98% seen once, with approximately 0.45% in the top ten. Notes on this clone: What it binds is not known. Other nucleotide sequences from this sample produce the same CDR3.

Germline V lookup: CDR1 MDHEN, CDR2 SYDVKM. This CDR3 comprises 15 residues. Between the trimmed V and J ends, which lost 3 bases and 7 bases, there was a span of 15 bases. Specimen: naive CD4+ T cells sorted from blood. This sample's subset: CD45RA+ positively selected. This TCR came from a man in his thirties or forties in good health. The V and J genes are TRBV28 and TRBJ1-4, with D possibly TRBD1 on 6 matching bases. CDR3 loop: CASSLPGQGSEKLFF. CDR3 in DNA: TGTGCCAGCAGTTTGCCCGGCCAGGGGAGTGAAAAACTGTTTTTT. The full variable domain, rest sourced from reference TRBV28 and TRBJ1-4, is DVKVTQSSRYLVKRTGEKVFLECVQDMDHENMFWYRQDPGLGLRLIYFSYDVKMKEKGDIPEGYSVSREKKERFSLILESASTNQTSMYLCASSLPGQGSEKLFFGSGTQLSVL.